Described below is a single TCR beta chain sequence and its context. Its target is not known. The data belong to a study of siplizumab effects on memory and regulatory T cells. The assay covered about 10^5 TCR templates per sample. TCRdb keeps only in-frame clones here, not all; method: immunoSEQ multiplex PCR. The sample has 60,000 to 70,000 clones, over 80% seen once. The CDR3 consists of 16 residues. Germline V gives CDR1 SGHTA, CDR2 FQGTGA. The trim removed 3 bases at V and 0 bases at J, leaving 3 bases unmatched. The study, taken as a whole, reports: Roughly 75-95% of proliferating CD4+ or CD8+ clones lacked an assignable naive or memory phenotype.

The J gene is TRBJ2-3, the V gene TRBV7-3; the match to TRBD2 covers 10 bases. The sequenced sample was Tregs sorted from blood. The receptor comes from a human donor in good health. CDR3 loop: CASSLTSGYSTDTQYF. DNA for the CDR3: TGTGCCAGCAGCTTGACTAGCGGGTATAGCACAGATACGCAGTATTTT.